The following is a T cell receptor beta chain sequence with its context. This record belongs to a study of blood T cell repertoires in COVID-19. Losses at the gene ends were 9 bases for V and 3 bases for J; bases not matched to a gene: 7. Per germline, CDR1 MNHNY and CDR2 SVGAGI (reference sequence). This CDR3 is 13 amino acids long. The assay was immunoSEQ multiplex PCR, and TCRdb's table has in-frame clones only and misses some. Of around 170,000 clones listed, about 91% are singletons. This sequence originates from a woman aged 25 to 39 with acute or convalescent COVID-19. J is TRBJ2-7 and V is TRBV6-6, with 8 positions matching TRBD1. Sequenced: peripheral blood. The CDR3: CASTRGRDYEQYF. CDR3 coding DNA: TGTGCCAGTACCAGGGGGCGAGACTACGAGCAGTACTTC.